Below, 20 T cell receptor beta chains from the same sample are listed, as sequenced in a study of OX40 agonist ivuxolimab in advanced cancers. Data came from immunoSEQ multiplex PCR; TCRdb stores just in-frame clones and leaves some out. The table lists about 67,000 clones, 75% to 90% of them singletons. The sample consisted of CD4+ or CD8+ T cells sorted from blood, taken in a trial of the OX40 agonist ivuxolimab. These receptors were taken from an adult with an advanced solid tumor such as melanoma, head and neck, liver or kidney cancer.

This clone was picked up one time. V gene TRBV15 combines with J gene TRBJ2-1; maybe TRBD2 (5 bases). This CDR3 comprises 13 residues. Trimming stripped 0 bases from V and 5 bases from J, with 5 bases between. The germline CDR1 and CDR2 sequences are LNHNV and YYDKDF (reference sequence). CDR3 in amino acids: CATSREADNEQFF. The CDR3 nucleotides read TGTGCCACCAGCAGAGAAGCGGACAATGAGCAGTTCTTC.

The genes are TRBV27 and TRBJ1-6, with D possibly TRBD1 on 6 matching bases. Trimming cost V 5 bases and J 6 bases, with 8 bases left between them. The CDR3 has 13 residues. The germline CDR1 and CDR2 sequences are MNHEY and SMNVEV (reference sequence). The CDR3 DNA reads as TGTGCCAGCAGTCGGACAGCTAATTCACCCCTCCACTTT. Translating it yields CASSRTANSPLHF.

The chain is built from TRBV4-3 and TRBJ1-6; D not resolved. There are 16 residues in the CDR3. Germline CDR1 reads LGHNA; CDR2 reads YSLEER. The V gene lost 2 bases and the J gene lost 10 bases, with 18 bases spanning the gap. CDR3 residues: CASSQNSGPTGSPLHF. As DNA, the CDR3 is TGCGCCAGCAGCCAAAATTCTGGGCCAACGGGCTCACCCCTCCACTTT.

The chain couples TRBV6-6 to TRBJ1-1; no definite D call. Trimming took 0 bases from V and 1 from J, leaving 3 bases between them. The germline gives CDR1 MNHNY, CDR2 SVGAGI (reference sequence). The CDR3 length is 13 residues. CDR3 sequence: CASSYSRNTEAFF. CDR3 DNA sequence: TGTGCCAGCAGTTACTCTAGGAACACTGAAGCTTTCTTT.

V and J are TRBV10-3 and TRBJ1-2; maybe TRBD1 (5 bases). The CDR3 has 15 amino acids. V gave up 3 bases and J gave up 4 bases, with 15 bases separating them. Germline values: CDR1 ENHRY, CDR2 SYGVKD. The chain's CDR3 is CAISERDPSVYGYTF. The CDR3 bases are TGTGCCATCAGTGAAAGGGACCCGAGTGTCTATGGCTACACCTTC.

The rearrangement uses TRBV7-2 and TRBJ2-3; TRBD2 aligns across 8 bases. The CDR3 is made up of 16 amino acids. The trim removed 2 bases at V and 2 bases at J, leaving 6 bases unmatched. Germline V gives CDR1 SGHTA, CDR2 FQGNSA. In DNA, the CDR3 is TGTGCCAGCAGCTTAAACGGCGGGGGGAACACAGATACGCAGTATTTT. Translation gives CASSLNGGGNTDTQYF.

This sequence joins TRBV6-1 and TRBJ1-5, with 9 nucleotides matching TRBD1. Germline V gives CDR1 MNHNS, CDR2 SASEGT. V shed 1 base and J 1 base; nucleotides not matched to a gene: 5. The CDR3 length is 17 residues. CDR3 sequence reads: CASSEVVTGGSNQPQHF. The CDR3 region has the DNA TGTGCCAGCAGTGAAGTTGTGACAGGGGGGAGCAATCAGCCCCAGCATTTT.

This chain uses TRBV27 with TRBJ2-7; 7 bases fit TRBD1. Trimming removed 6 bases from V and 3 bases from J; junction bases left unmatched: 8. Germline V gene lookup returns CDR1 MNHEY and CDR2 SMNVEV (reference sequence). CDR3 length: 14 residues. CDR3: CASSLQQGFYEQYF. CDR3 sequence (DNA): TGTGCCAGCAGCCTTCAACAGGGGTTCTACGAGCAGTACTTC.

V and J are TRBV5-1 and TRBJ2-7; D may be TRBD1 or TRBD2 (5 bases each). Between the trimmed V and J ends, which lost 4 bases and 2 bases, there was a span of 16 bases. The CDR3 runs to 15 residues. From germline, CDR1 is SGHRS and CDR2 YFSETQ. The CDR3 DNA reads TGCGCCAGCAGCGCACCCGGGACCGACACCTACGAGCAGTACTTC. It yields the protein CASSAPGTDTYEQYF.

The chain combines TRBV5-6 with TRBJ2-7; D unclear. Trimming pared 1 base from V and 6 bases from J, leaving 8 bases between. There are 12 residues in the CDR3. CDR1 is SGHDT, CDR2 YYEEEE, per germline. CDR3 sequence: CASSLLLGEQYF. For the CDR3, the DNA is TGTGCCAGCAGCTTGCTCCTCGGCGAGCAGTACTTC.

The chain is built from TRBV27 and TRBJ2-7, with a weak D call TRBD2 (5 bases). The CDR3 extends over 14 amino acids. Germline CDR1 and CDR2: MNHEY and SMNVEV (reference sequence). V shed 4 bases and J shed 0 bases, with 10 bases lying between them. CDR3 nucleotides: TGTGCCAGCAGTTCACTAGGGTTCTCCTACGAGCAGTACTTC. Its translation is CASSSLGFSYEQYF.

V and J are TRBV18 and TRBJ2-5; D is uncertain. The CDR3 is 16 amino acids. Trimming took off 2 bases at V and 1 base at J, with 14 bases between the two ends. Germline-derived CDR1 and CDR2 are KGHSH and LQKENI. The CDR3 region has the DNA TGTGCCAGCTCACCAAATAATCGGCGTTTCCAAGAGACCCAGTACTTC. It codes for CASSPNNRRFQETQYF.

This sequence joins TRBV2 and TRBJ1-2; 10 bases agree with TRBD1. The V gene end was trimmed by 6 bases and the J gene end by 4 bases; junction bases not matched to a gene: 5. The CDR3 has 14 residues. Germline V lookup: CDR1 SNHLY, CDR2 FYNNEI. CDR3 nucleotides: TGTGCCAGCAGGCAGACAGGGGGCAGCTATGGCTACACCTTC. Its protein is CASRQTGGSYGYTF.

This chain joins TRBV11-3 and TRBJ1-6, with 9 positions matching TRBD1. The V gene end was trimmed by 3 bases and the J gene end by 9 bases; junction bases not matched to a gene: 3. Germline assignment: CDR1 SGHNT and CDR2 YENEEA. CDR3 size: 14 residues. The CDR3 spells CASSLGQGASPLHF. The CDR3 bases are TGTGCCAGCAGCTTGGGACAGGGAGCTTCACCCCTCCACTTT. The full variable domain, its missing parts supplied by reference TRBV11-3 and TRBJ1-6, is EAGVVQSPRYKIIEKKQPVAFWCNPISGHNTLYWYLQNLGQGPELLIRYENEEAVDDSQLPKDRFSAERLKGVDSTLKIQPAELGDSAVYLCASSLGQGASPLHFGNGTRLTVT.

This sequence joins TRBV7-2 and TRBJ1-5, with D unclear. In germline, CDR1 is SGHTA, CDR2 FQGNSA. This CDR3 has 13 amino acids. Trimming pared 2 bases from V and 7 bases from J, leaving 9 bases between. The CDR3 loop reads CASSLRGKQPQHF. As DNA, the CDR3 is TGTGCCAGCAGCTTACGTGGGAAACAGCCCCAGCATTTT.

The V call is TRBV28, the J call TRBJ2-5; D unresolved. The V gene's germline CDR1 is MDHEN and CDR2 SYDVKM. Between the trimmed V and J ends, which lost 5 bases and 5 bases, there was a span of 18 bases. The CDR3 is 15 residues long. CDR3 in amino acids: CASSTRRLGRETQYF. For the CDR3, the DNA is TGTGCCAGCAGTACCCGTAGGCTCGGGCGCGAGACCCAGTACTTC.

This clone showed up just a few times. The V and J genes are TRBV4-2 and TRBJ1-2; TRBD1 might be the D (5 bases). The CDR3 extends over 15 amino acids. The ends were cut back, 0 bases at V and 3 bases at J, with 11 bases in the middle. Germline V gene lookup returns CDR1 LGHNA and CDR2 YNFKEQ. The CDR3, as DNA: TGTGCCAGCAGCCAAGATCGGCGGGGGGACTATGGCTACACCTTC. Amino acids: CASSQDRRGDYGYTF.

CDR3 nucleotides: TGTGCCAGCAGCTCTCAGGGAAGCTTTGAAAAACTGTTTTTT. It yields the protein CASSSQGSFEKLFF. The rearrangement links TRBV5-4 to TRBJ1-4; D might be TRBD1 (5 bases). With 3 bases removed from V and 7 bases from J, the gap between germline ends came to 13 bases. The CDR3 runs to 14 residues. The germline CDR1 and CDR2 sequences are SGHNT and YYREEE (reference sequence).

In DNA, the CDR3 is TGTGCCAGCAGTGAAGATCGACAGGGGGCTTCGGACGGGGAGCTGTTTTTT. Encoded protein: CASSEDRQGASDGELFF. The rearrangement uses TRBV2 and TRBJ2-2; 10 bases are a match to TRBD1. V trimming: 1 base; J trimming: 7 bases; junction bases outside the gene matches: 9. The V gene's germline CDR1 is SNHLY and CDR2 FYNNEI. The CDR3 contains 17 residues.

This clone came up a few times. Here the CDR3 DNA reads TGTGCCAGCAGCCTGACAGGGAATAGACACGAGCAGTACTTC. This translates into CASSLTGNRHEQYF. The rearrangement links TRBV27 to TRBJ2-7; 7 bases line up with TRBD1. The germline gives CDR1 MNHEY, CDR2 SMNVEV (reference sequence). CDR3 length equals 14 residues. Trimming cost V 6 bases and J 5 bases; bases outside gene matches: 10.